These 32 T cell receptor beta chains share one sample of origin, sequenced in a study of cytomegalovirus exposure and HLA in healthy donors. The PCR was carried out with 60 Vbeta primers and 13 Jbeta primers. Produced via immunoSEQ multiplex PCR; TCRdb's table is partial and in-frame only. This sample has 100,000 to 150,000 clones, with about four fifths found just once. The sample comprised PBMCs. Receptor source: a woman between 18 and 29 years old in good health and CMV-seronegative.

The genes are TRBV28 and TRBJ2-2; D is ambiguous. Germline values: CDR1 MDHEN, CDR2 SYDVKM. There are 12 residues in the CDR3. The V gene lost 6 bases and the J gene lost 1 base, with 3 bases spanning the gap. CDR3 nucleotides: TGTGCCAGCAGGAGGAACACCGGGGAGCTGTTTTTT. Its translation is CASRRNTGELFF.

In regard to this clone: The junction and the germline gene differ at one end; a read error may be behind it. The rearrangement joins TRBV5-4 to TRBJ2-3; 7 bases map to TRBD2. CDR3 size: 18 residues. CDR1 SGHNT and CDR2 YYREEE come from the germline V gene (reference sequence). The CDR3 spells CASSLTSVSASSTDTQYF. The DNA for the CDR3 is TGTGCCAGCAGCTTGACTAGCGTAAGCGCCTCTAGCACAGATACACAGTATTTT.

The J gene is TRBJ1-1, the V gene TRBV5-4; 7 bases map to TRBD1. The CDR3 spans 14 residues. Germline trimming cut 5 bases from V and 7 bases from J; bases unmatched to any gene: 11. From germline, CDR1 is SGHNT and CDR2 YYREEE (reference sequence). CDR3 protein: CASSASTGFIEAFF. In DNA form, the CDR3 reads TGTGCCAGCAGTGCCTCGACAGGGTTCATTGAAGCTTTCTTT.

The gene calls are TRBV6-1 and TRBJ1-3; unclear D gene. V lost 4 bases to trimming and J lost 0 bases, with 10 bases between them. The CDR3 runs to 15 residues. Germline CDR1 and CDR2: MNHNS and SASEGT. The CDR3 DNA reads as TGTGCCAGCAGTGCTACAGCTTCCTCTGGAAACACCATATATTTT. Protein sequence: CASSATASSGNTIYF.

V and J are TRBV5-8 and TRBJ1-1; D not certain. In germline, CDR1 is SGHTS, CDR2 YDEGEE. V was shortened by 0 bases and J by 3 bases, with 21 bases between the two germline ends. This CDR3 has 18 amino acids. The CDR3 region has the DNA TGTGCCAGCAGCTTGGGCTCGGGAACCTCGCTTCGAGACACTGAAGCTTTCTTT. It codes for CASSLGSGTSLRDTEAFF.

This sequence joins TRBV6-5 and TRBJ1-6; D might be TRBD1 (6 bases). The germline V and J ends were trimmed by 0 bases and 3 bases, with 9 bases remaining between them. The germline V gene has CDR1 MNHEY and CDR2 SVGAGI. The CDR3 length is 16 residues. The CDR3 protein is CASSYSGRGYNSPLHF. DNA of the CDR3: TGTGCCAGCAGTTACTCTGGCAGGGGCTATAATTCACCCCTCCACTTT.

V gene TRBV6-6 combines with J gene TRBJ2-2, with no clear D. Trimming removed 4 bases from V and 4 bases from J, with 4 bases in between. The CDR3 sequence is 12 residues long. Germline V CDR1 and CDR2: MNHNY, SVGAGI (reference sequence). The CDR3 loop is CASSLATGELFF. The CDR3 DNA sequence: TGTGCCAGCAGTTTAGCCACCGGGGAGCTGTTTTTT.

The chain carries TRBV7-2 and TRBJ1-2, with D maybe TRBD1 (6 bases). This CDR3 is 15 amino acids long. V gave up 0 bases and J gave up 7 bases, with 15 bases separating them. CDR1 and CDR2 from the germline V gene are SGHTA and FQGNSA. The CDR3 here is CASSLAGGRSTGYTF. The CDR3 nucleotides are TGTGCCAGCAGCTTAGCGGGGGGGCGGAGTACTGGCTACACCTTC.

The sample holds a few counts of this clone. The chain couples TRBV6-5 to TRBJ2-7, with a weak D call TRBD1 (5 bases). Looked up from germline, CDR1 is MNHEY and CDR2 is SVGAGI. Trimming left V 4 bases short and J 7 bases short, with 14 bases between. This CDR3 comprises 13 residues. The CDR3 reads CASSWGRRAEQYF. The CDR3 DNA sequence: TGTGCCAGCAGTTGGGGCAGAAGGGCTGAGCAGTACTTC.

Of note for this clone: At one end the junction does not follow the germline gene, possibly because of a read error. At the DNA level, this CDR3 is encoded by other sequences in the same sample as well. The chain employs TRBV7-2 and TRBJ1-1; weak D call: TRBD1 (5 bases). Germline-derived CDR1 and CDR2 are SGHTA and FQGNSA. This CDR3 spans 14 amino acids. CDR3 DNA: TGTGCCAGCAGCTTATTTGCAGGGCCAACTGAGGCTTTCTTT. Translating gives CASSLFAGPTEAFF. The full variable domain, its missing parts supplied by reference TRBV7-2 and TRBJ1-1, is GAGVSQSPSNKVTEKGKDVELRCDPISGHTALYWYRQSLGQGLEFLIYFQGNSAPDKSGLPSDRFSAERTGGSVSTLTIQRTQQEDSAVYLCASSLFAGPTEAFFGQGTRLTVV.

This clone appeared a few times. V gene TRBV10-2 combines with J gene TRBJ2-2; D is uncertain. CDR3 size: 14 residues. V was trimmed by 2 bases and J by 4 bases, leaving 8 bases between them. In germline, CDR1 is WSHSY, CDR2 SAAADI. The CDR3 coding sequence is TGCGCCAGCAGTGAGCTCCGGGTCACCGGGGAGCTGTTTTTT. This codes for CASSELRVTGELFF.

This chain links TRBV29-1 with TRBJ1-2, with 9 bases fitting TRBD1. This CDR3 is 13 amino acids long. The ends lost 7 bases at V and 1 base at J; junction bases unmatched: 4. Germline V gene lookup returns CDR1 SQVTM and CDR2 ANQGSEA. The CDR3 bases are TGCAGCGCGGGACAGGGCCGTAACTATGGCTACACCTTC. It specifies CSAGQGRNYGYTF.

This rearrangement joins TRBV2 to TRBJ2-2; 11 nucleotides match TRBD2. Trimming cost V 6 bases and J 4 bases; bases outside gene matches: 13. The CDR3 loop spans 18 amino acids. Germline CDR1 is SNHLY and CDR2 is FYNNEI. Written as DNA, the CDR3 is TGTGCCAGCAGCGGGGGGGACCCCGGGACTAGCGGCACCGGGGAGCTGTTTTTT. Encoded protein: CASSGGDPGTSGTGELFF. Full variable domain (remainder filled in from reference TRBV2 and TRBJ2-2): EPEVTQTPSHQVTQMGQEVILRCVPISNHLYFYWYRQILGQKVEFLVSFYNNEISEKSEIFDDQFSVERPDGSNFTLKIRSTKLEDSAMYFCASSGGDPGTSGTGELFFGEGSRLTVL.

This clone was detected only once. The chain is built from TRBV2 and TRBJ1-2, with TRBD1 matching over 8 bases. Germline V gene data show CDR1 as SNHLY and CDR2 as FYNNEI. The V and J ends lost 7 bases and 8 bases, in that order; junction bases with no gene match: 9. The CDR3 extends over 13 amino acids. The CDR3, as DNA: TGTGCCAGCAAACTTGGACAGGGAGAAGGCTACACCTTC. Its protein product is CASKLGQGEGYTF.

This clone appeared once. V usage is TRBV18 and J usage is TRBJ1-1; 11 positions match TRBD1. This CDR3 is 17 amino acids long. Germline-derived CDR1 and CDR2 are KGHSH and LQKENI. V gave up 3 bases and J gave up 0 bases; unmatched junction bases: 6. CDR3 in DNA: TGTGCCAGCTCACCCGAGGGACAGGGGGGAATGAACACTGAAGCTTTCTTT. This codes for CASSPEGQGGMNTEAFF.

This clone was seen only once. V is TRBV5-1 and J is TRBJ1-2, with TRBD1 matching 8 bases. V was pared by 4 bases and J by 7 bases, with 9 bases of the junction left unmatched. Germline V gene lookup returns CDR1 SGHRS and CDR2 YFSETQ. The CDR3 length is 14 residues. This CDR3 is CASSAGGRGGGYTF. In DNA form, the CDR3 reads TGCGCCAGCAGCGCAGGGGGCCGCGGAGGTGGCTACACCTTC.

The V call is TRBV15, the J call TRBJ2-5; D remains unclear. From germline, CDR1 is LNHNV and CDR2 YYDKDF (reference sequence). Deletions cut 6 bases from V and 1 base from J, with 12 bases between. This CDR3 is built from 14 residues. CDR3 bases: TGTGCCACCAGAGTCCACGGTATCCAAGAGACCCAGTACTTC. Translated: CATRVHGIQETQYF. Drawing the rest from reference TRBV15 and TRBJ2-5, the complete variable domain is DAMVIQNPRYQVTQFGKPVTLSCSQTLNHNVMYWYQQKSSQAPKLLFHYYDKDFNNEADTPDNFQSRRPNTSFCFLDIRSPGLGDTAMYLCATRVHGIQETQYFGPGTRLLVL.

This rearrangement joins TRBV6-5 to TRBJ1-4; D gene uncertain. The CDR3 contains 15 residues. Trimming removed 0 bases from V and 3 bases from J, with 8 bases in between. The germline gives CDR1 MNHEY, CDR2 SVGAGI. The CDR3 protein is CASSYSPGSNEKLFF. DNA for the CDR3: TGTGCCAGCAGTTACTCGCCGGGATCTAATGAAAAACTGTTTTTT.

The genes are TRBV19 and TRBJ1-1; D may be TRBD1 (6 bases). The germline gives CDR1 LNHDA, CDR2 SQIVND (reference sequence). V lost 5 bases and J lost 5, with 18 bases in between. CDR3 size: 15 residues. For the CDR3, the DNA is TGTGCCAGTAGTCGACCGACAGGACAGCAAACTGAAGCTTTCTTT. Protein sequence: CASSRPTGQQTEAFF.

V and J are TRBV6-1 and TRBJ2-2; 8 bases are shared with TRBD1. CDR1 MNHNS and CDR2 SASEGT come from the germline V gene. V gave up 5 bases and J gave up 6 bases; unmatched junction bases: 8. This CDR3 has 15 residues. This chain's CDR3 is CASSRQGRRSGELFF. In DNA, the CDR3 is TGTGCCAGCAGTCGACAGGGGAGAAGGTCCGGGGAGCTGTTTTTT.

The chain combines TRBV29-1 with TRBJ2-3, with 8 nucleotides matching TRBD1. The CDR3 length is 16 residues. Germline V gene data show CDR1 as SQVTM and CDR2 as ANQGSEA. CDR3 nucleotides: TGCAGTGCCCGGGGGCAGGGGGCGAGAGGGGCAGATACGCAGTATTTT. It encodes CSARGQGARGADTQYF.

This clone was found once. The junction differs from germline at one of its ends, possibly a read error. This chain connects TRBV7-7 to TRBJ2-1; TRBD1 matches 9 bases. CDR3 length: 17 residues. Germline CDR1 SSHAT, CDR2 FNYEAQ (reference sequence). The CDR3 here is CASSLDLGQGPYNEQFF. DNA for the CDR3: TGTGCTAGCAGCTTGGACCTGGGACAGGGCCCCTACAATGAGCAGTTCTTC.

The CDR3, as DNA: TGCGCCAGCAGCCCGGAGGGAGTCGGTGGCTACACCTTC. Protein product: CASSPEGVGGYTF. The chain employs TRBV5-1 and TRBJ1-2; no clear D gene. Germline CDR1 and CDR2: SGHRS and YFSETQ. Trimming left V 4 bases short and J 7 bases short, with 14 bases between. The CDR3 contains 13 residues.

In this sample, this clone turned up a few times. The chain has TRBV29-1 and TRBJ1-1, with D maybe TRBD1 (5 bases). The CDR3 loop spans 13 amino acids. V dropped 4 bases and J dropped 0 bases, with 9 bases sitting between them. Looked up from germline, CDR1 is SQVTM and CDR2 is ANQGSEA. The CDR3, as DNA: TGCAGCGTTGGGGGCAGGATGAACACTGAAGCTTTCTTT. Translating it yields CSVGGRMNTEAFF.

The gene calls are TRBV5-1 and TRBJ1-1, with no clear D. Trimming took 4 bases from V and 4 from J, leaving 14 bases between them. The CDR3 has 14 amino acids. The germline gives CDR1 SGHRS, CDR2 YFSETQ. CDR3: CASSRNPPGTEAFF. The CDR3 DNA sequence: TGCGCCAGCAGCCGAAACCCCCCGGGCACTGAAGCTTTCTTT.

CDR3 coding DNA: TGTGCCAGCAGCTTAGAAGGGGCTAGCGGGGCCACCACGAATACGCAGTATTTT. This gives the protein CASSLEGASGATTNTQYF. J is TRBJ2-3 and V is TRBV11-1; 9 bases align to TRBD2. The CDR3 loop spans 18 amino acids. J gave up 7 bases and V 1 base, and 15 bases lay outside the gene matches. CDR1 SGHAT and CDR2 FQDESV come from the germline V gene (reference sequence).

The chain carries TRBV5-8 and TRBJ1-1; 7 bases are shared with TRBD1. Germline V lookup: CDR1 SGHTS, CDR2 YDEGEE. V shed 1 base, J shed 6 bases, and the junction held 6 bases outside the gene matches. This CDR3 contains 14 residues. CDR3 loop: CASSLYNRGAEAFF. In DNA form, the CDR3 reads TGTGCCAGCAGCTTGTATAACAGGGGCGCTGAAGCTTTCTTT.

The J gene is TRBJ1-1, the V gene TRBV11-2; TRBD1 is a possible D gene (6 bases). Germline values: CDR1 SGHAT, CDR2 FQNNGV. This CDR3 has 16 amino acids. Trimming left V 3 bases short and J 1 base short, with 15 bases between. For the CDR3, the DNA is TGTGCCAGCAGCTTCAGGGGTAGCGAAGGGAACACTGAAGCTTTCTTT. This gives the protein CASSFRGSEGNTEAFF.

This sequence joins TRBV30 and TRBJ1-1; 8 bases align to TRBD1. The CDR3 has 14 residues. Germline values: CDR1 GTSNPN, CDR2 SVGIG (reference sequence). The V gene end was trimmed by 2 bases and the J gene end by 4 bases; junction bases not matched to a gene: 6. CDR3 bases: TGTGCCTGGAGTCACGACACAGGGGGCACTGAAGCTTTCTTT. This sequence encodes CAWSHDTGGTEAFF. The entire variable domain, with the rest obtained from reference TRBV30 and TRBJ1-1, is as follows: SQTIHQWPATLVQPVGSPLSLECTVEGTSNPNLYWYRQAAGRGLQLLFYSVGIGQISSEVPQNLSASRPQDRQFILSSKKLLLSDSGFYLCAWSHDTGGTEAFFGQGTRLTVV.

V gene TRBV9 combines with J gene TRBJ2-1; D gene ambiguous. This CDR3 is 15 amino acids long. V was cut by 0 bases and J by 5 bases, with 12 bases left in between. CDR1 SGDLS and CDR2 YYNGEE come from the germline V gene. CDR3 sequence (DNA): TGTGCCAGCAGCGTAGGGAGCAGCCCTAACAATGAGCAGTTCTTC. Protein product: CASSVGSSPNNEQFF.

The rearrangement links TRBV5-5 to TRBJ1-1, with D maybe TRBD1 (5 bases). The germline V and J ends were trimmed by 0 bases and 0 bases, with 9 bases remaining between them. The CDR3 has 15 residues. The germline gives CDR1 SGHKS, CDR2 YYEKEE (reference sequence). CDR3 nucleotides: TGTGCCAGCAGCTTGGATCCAGGGATGAACACTGAAGCTTTCTTT. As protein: CASSLDPGMNTEAFF.

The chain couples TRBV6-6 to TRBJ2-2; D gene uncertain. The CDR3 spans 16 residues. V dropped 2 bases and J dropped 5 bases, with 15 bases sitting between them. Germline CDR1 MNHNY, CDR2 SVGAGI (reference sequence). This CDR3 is CASSYPLSYGTGELFF. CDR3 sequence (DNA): TGTGCCAGCAGTTACCCCCTATCCTACGGGACCGGGGAGCTGTTTTTT.